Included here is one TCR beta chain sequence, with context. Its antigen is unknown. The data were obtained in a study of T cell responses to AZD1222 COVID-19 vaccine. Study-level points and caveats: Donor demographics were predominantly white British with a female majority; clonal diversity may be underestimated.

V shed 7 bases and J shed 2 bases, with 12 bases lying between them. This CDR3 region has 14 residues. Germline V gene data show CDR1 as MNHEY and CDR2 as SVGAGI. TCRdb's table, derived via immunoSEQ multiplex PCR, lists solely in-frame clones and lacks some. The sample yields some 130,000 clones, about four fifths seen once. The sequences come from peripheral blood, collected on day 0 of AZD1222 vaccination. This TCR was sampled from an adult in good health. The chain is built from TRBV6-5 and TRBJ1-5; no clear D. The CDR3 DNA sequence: TGTGCCAGCACCGGAGCCGGAGGCAATCAGCCCCAGCATTTT. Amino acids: CASTGAGGNQPQHF.